This TCR beta chain emerged from a study of blood T cell repertoires in COVID-19. Whole-study context: Both acute and convalescent COVID-19 samples were obtained from the United States, Italy and Spain. Sources were T cells, B-cell-depleted T cells, or PBMCs; the material itself was cDNA or gDNA.

The repertoire was sequenced with immunoSEQ multiplex PCR; TCRdb's copy has only in-frame clones and lacks some. The table includes fewer than 200,000 clones, about 80% detected once. The TCR sequence derives from a man between 60 and 75 years old with acute or convalescent COVID-19. Sample: peripheral blood.

This CDR3 reads CASSQEAGGALDEQFF. CDR3 bases: TGTGCCAGCAGCCAAGAGGCCGGGGGGGCCTTGGATGAGCAGTTCTTC. J is TRBJ2-1 and V is TRBV4-2, with 8 bases fitting TRBD2. The CDR3 runs to 16 residues. CDR1 and CDR2 from the germline V gene are LGHNA and YNFKEQ. V lost 0 bases to trimming and J lost 8 bases; unmatched junction nucleotides: 9.